Presented here are 27 T cell receptor beta chains from one specimen sequenced in a study of blood T cell repertoires in COVID-19. Profiling relied on immunoSEQ multiplex PCR, and the TCRdb table lists in-frame clones only, not all of them. The table shows some 310,000 clones, with roughly 90% occurring only once. Sequencing was carried out using PBMCs or T cells enriched from blood (not recorded which). These receptors all come from a woman aged 25-40 years who had recovered from COVID-19.

This clone was seen once. This chain joins TRBV11-2 and TRBJ1-1, with TRBD1 matching 7 bases. Unmatched junction bases numbered 18, after V lost 5 bases and J lost 3 bases. CDR1 and CDR2 (germline): SGHAT, FQNNGV. The CDR3 extends over 18 amino acids. CDR3 nucleotide sequence: TGTGCCAGCAGCAAAAGACAGGGTCGAAGTGGGGGTGACACTGAAGCTTTCTTT. It is translated as CASSKRQGRSGGDTEAFF.

The count of this clone is one. The chain couples TRBV27 to TRBJ2-7; 9 bases align to TRBD2. The germline V gene encodes CDR1 MNHEY and CDR2 SMNVEV (reference sequence). J gave up 4 bases and V 2 bases, and 9 bases lay outside the gene matches. This CDR3 is 16 amino acids long. The CDR3 nucleotides are TGTGCCAGCAGTTTAGGGGGTAGCGGGAGCGAGTACGAGCAGTACTTC. It yields the protein CASSLGGSGSEYEQYF.

The CDR3 nucleotides read TGTGCCAGCTCACCCCCCATTAGCACAGATACGCAGTATTTT. Translating it yields CASSPPISTDTQYF. V gene TRBV18 combines with J gene TRBJ2-3; D not certain. This CDR3 has 14 residues. The V and J ends lost 3 bases and 0 bases respectively, with 7 bases between them. Germline lookup yields CDR1 KGHSH and CDR2 LQKENI.

This chain connects TRBV27 to TRBJ2-4, with D possibly matching TRBD2 (5 bases). This CDR3 has 14 amino acids. V was shortened by 8 bases and J by 0 bases, with 11 bases between the two germline ends. Germline assignment: CDR1 MNHEY and CDR2 SMNVEV (reference sequence). This CDR3 reads CASSSLLAKNIQYF. The DNA of the CDR3 is TGTGCCAGCTCTAGCCTCCTAGCCAAAAACATTCAGTACTTC.

The J gene is TRBJ2-3, the V gene TRBV5-1; 8 nucleotides match TRBD2. CDR1 is SGHRS and CDR2 is YFSETQ in the germline V gene. This CDR3 has 20 amino acids. J was trimmed by 3 bases and V by 4 bases; bases with no gene match: 22. Here the CDR3 DNA reads TGCGCCAGCAGCCCGCAACTTCCAGGGGACCCGGGAGGGAGTACAGATACGCAGTATTTT. This sequence encodes CASSPQLPGDPGGSTDTQYF.

The chain employs TRBV14 and TRBJ1-2; 9 bases align to TRBD1. The V segment lost 3 bases and the J segment 5 bases; nucleotides outside the gene matches: 16. The CDR3 extends over 18 amino acids. Germline V CDR1 and CDR2: SGHDN, FVKESK. The CDR3 nucleotides read TGTGCCAGCAGCCACTCTCACCGGGACAGGGAAGGATTTTATGGCTACACCTTC. Translated, it gives CASSHSHRDREGFYGYTF. The full variable domain, its missing parts supplied by reference TRBV14 and TRBJ1-2, is EAGVTQFPSHSVIEKGQTVTLRCDPISGHDNLYWYRRVMGKEIKFLLHFVKESKQDESGMPNNRFLAERTGGTYSTLKVQPAELEDSGVYFCASSHSHRDREGFYGYTFGSGTRLTVV.

The chain employs TRBV27 and TRBJ1-6, with 8 bases fitting TRBD1. The junction had 2 bases not matched to a gene; V was cut back by 2 bases and J by 5 bases. The germline gives CDR1 MNHEY, CDR2 SMNVEV (reference sequence). This CDR3 has 15 residues. CDR3 residues: CASSLAGGHNSPLHF. DNA for the CDR3: TGTGCCAGCAGTTTAGCAGGGGGCCATAATTCACCCCTCCACTTT.

This rearrangement joins TRBV6-1 to TRBJ1-5; maybe TRBD1 (6 bases). This CDR3 is 13 amino acids long. V lost 7 bases to trimming and J lost 9 bases, with 16 bases between them. Germline V gene lookup returns CDR1 MNHNS and CDR2 SASEGT. The chain's CDR3 is CASNSGRGRPQHF. CDR3 bases: TGTGCCAGCAACTCGGGCAGGGGAAGGCCCCAGCATTTT.

The chain employs TRBV5-6 and TRBJ2-3; the match to TRBD2 covers 8 bases. Germline trimming cut 5 bases from V and 1 base from J; bases unmatched to any gene: 9. In germline, CDR1 is SGHDT, CDR2 YYEEEE. This CDR3 comprises 16 residues. The CDR3 loop reads CASRVVGREGTDTQYF. As DNA, the CDR3 is TGTGCCAGCAGAGTTGTAGGGCGGGAGGGCACAGATACGCAGTATTTT.

This clone occurred a few times. The V gene is TRBV5-1, the J gene TRBJ2-3, with 7 bases fitting TRBD1. Germline loops: CDR1 SGHRS, CDR2 YFSETQ. Trimming took 3 bases from V and 2 from J; bases not matched to a gene: 6. The CDR3 has 15 amino acids. The CDR3 is CASSSTGQTTDTQYF. DNA for the CDR3: TGCGCCAGCAGCTCGACGGGACAGACCACAGATACGCAGTATTTT.

This clone appeared a few times. The rearrangement uses TRBV4-2 and TRBJ1-2; 8 bases are a match to TRBD1. With 5 bases clipped from V and 4 bases from J, the junction kept 3 bases outside the gene matches. Per the germline V gene, CDR1 is LGHNA and CDR2 is YNFKEQ. The CDR3 loop spans 13 amino acids. CDR3 region: CASSGQGVYGYTF. The DNA of the CDR3 is TGTGCCAGCAGCGGACAGGGAGTCTATGGCTACACCTTC.

This clone has just a few counts. For the CDR3, the DNA is TGTGCCAGCAGTCTGCCTACTTCAGGGAATCATCAGCCCCAGCATTTT. Its translation is CASSLPTSGNHQPQHF. The chain recombines TRBV28 with TRBJ1-5, with D perhaps TRBD1 (5 bases). In germline, CDR1 is MDHEN, CDR2 SYDVKM. There are 16 residues in the CDR3. The germline V and J ends were trimmed by 5 bases and 5 bases, with 19 bases remaining between them. The variable domain in full, with the rest retrieved from reference TRBV28 and TRBJ1-5, is DVKVTQSSRYLVKRTGEKVFLECVQDMDHENMFWYRQDPGLGLRLIYFSYDVKMKEKGDIPEGYSVSREKKERFSLILESASTNQTSMYLCASSLPTSGNHQPQHFGDGTRLSIL.

The chain employs TRBV5-6 and TRBJ1-1, with D unclear. Germline assignment: CDR1 SGHDT and CDR2 YYEEEE. V was clipped by 4 bases and J by 5 bases, with 18 bases between them. This CDR3 comprises 15 residues. Here the CDR3 DNA reads TGTGCCAGCAGCGATTCTGGCACGGGTGGGACTGAAGCTTTCTTT. The encoded protein is CASSDSGTGGTEAFF.

The chain has TRBV11-2 and TRBJ2-6; D possibly corresponds to TRBD2 (5 bases). CDR1 SGHAT and CDR2 FQNNGV come from the germline V gene. Trimming took 5 bases from V and 1 from J, leaving 15 bases between them. This CDR3 spans 17 amino acids. The CDR3 DNA is TGTGCCAGCAGCAGAGGGAAGGGATTGTCTGGGGCCAACGTCCTGACTTTC. Its protein is CASSRGKGLSGANVLTF.

On this clone: A much larger clone differs by one base, so this may be a read error. This same CDR3 is encoded by further DNA sequences in the sample. The J gene is TRBJ2-1, the V gene TRBV11-2; 7 bases are shared with TRBD2. The CDR3 consists of 15 residues. Germline loops: CDR1 SGHAT, CDR2 FQNNGV. Trimming at V came to 3 bases and at J to 0 bases, leaving 2 bases not matched to a gene. The DNA for the CDR3 is TGTGCCAGCAGCTTGGGCGGGAGCTCCTACAATGAGCAGTTCTTC. Translating it yields CASSLGGSSYNEQFF.

The chain couples TRBV6-2 or TRBV6-3 to TRBJ2-2, with D perhaps TRBD2 (6 bases). The CDR3 extends over 16 amino acids. V lost 4 bases to trimming and J lost 5 bases, with 17 bases between them. CDR1 MNHEY and CDR2 SVGEGT come from the germline V gene. The CDR3 nucleotides read TGTGCCAGCAGTTGGACTACTCCGGGAGCGACCGGGGAGCTGTTTTTT. Translating it yields CASSWTTPGATGELFF.

J is TRBJ2-1 and V is TRBV5-1; 14 nucleotides line up with TRBD2. CDR3 length: 16 amino acids. Trimming at V came to 4 bases and at J to 8 bases, leaving 8 bases not matched to a gene. Germline CDR1 and CDR2: SGHRS and YFSETQ. The CDR3 here is CASSTGLAGVMDEQFF. The DNA for the CDR3 is TGCGCCAGCAGCACGGGACTAGCGGGAGTTATGGATGAGCAGTTCTTC.

The rearrangement uses TRBV6-6 and TRBJ1-5, with D uncertain. The CDR3 covers 16 residues. Germline V gene sequence: CDR1 MNHNY, CDR2 SVGAGI (reference sequence). Trimming took off 0 bases at V and 1 base at J, with 10 bases between the two ends. The CDR3 sequence: CASSYSPPGSNQPQHF. The CDR3 DNA sequence: TGTGCCAGCAGTTACTCGCCCCCGGGAAGCAATCAGCCCCAGCATTTT.

The chain is built from TRBV20-1 and TRBJ1-5; D gene unclear. CDR3 length equals 14 residues. Trimming removed 3 bases from V and 1 base from J, with 10 bases in between. The V gene's germline CDR1 is DFQATT and CDR2 SNEGSKA (reference sequence). CDR3 in amino acids: CSASPSVSNQPQHF. CDR3 DNA: TGCAGTGCTAGTCCCTCGGTGAGCAATCAGCCCCAGCATTTT.

Here the CDR3 DNA reads TGTGCCAGCAGCTGGGGCAGGGGGGCTACTAACTATGGCTACACCTTC. This translates into CASSWGRGATNYGYTF. This chain uses TRBV5-6 with TRBJ1-2, with TRBD1 matching 7 bases. This CDR3 comprises 16 residues. CDR1 and CDR2 (germline): SGHDT, YYEEEE. V dropped 3 bases and J dropped 0; count of bases not matched to a gene: 8.

The genes are TRBV30 and TRBJ1-1; D uncertain. Germline loops: CDR1 GTSNPN, CDR2 SVGIG (reference sequence). CDR3 length: 12 residues. Trimming removed 2 bases from V and 4 bases from J, with 8 bases in between. CDR3 coding DNA: TGTGCCTGGAGTCGAGCGCCCACTGAAGCTTTCTTT. This codes for CAWSRAPTEAFF.

The chain links TRBV12-5 to TRBJ2-2; possible D gene TRBD1, 6 bases. This CDR3 region has 18 residues. Germline CDR1 LGHNT, CDR2 FRNRAP. The V end was cut by 0 bases, the J end by 6 bases, with 20 bases between. CDR3 protein: CASGLVLSGGRAAGELFF. The CDR3 DNA reads TGTGCTAGTGGTTTGGTACTGAGTGGGGGCAGGGCGGCCGGGGAGCTGTTTTTT.

The chain has TRBV9 and TRBJ2-1; a weak D match, TRBD1 (6 bases). V was pared by 3 bases and J by 4 bases, with 11 bases between. CDR3 length: 14 amino acids. CDR1 and CDR2 from the germline V gene are SGDLS and YYNGEE. CDR3: CASSERDTYNEQFF. CDR3 DNA sequence: TGTGCCAGCAGCGAGAGGGACACGTACAATGAGCAGTTCTTC.

The chain uses TRBV12-3 or TRBV12-4 and TRBJ1-1; 8 nucleotides line up with TRBD1. V trimming: 7 bases; J trimming: 6 bases; junction bases outside the gene matches: 7. This CDR3 is built from 13 residues. CDR3 in DNA: TGTGCCAGCACCAGAGCACAGGGGGCTGAAGCTTTCTTT. Amino acid sequence: CASTRAQGAEAFF.

DNA for the CDR3: TGTGCCAGTAGTATAGCACAGAAGAACACTGAAGCTTTCTTT. It yields the protein CASSIAQKNTEAFF. The chain uses TRBV19 and TRBJ1-1, with unresolved D. From germline, CDR1 is LNHDA and CDR2 SQIVND (reference sequence). The ends were cut back, 1 base at V and 1 base at J, with 7 bases in the middle. CDR3 length equals 14 residues.

This clone showed up just once. The V call is TRBV21-1, the J call TRBJ2-5; TRBD1 reflects the table's D call only, with no check against the DNA. TRBV21-1 is termed a pseudogene. This CDR3 has 14 amino acids. Here the CDR3 DNA reads TGTGCCAGCAGCAAATCCCCCAGGCAAGAGACCCAGTACTTC. Translation gives CASSKSPRQETQYF.

The genes are TRBV30 and TRBJ1-2; D is ambiguous. This CDR3 contains 16 residues. The germline CDR1 and CDR2 sequences are GTSNPN and SVGIG (reference sequence). The V end was cut by 0 bases, the J end by 8 bases, with 22 bases between. The CDR3 DNA sequence: TGTGCCTGGAGTGTATACGATGGGTTGCCTACGAGGGGCTACACCTTC. Translating it yields CAWSVYDGLPTRGYTF. The complete variable domain, with remaining parts taken from reference TRBV30 and TRBJ1-2, reads SQTIHQWPATLVQPVGSPLSLECTVEGTSNPNLYWYRQAAGRGLQLLFYSVGIGQISSEVPQNLSASRPQDRQFILSSKKLLLSDSGFYLCAWSVYDGLPTRGYTFGSGTRLTVV.